The 12 T cell receptor beta chains listed next were all sequenced from one sample in a study of T cell clonality in common variable immunodeficiency. Whole-study results and caveats: Common variable immunodeficiency TCR beta sequences reportedly had fewer deletions and N-nucleotide insertions.

For these receptors, no antigen is known. Sequencing used immunoSEQ multiplex PCR; TCRdb keeps in-frame clones, though not all of them. The sample is made up of 25,000 to 30,000 clones, none counted only once. Sequencing was done on a sample of peripheral blood mononuclear cells. The source of these receptors is a human donor with common variable immunodeficiency.

As to this clone: The sequence runs out 3 residues before the end of the CDR3; the remainder is reconstructed from the germline J gene. This chain links TRBV19 with TRBJ1-5; no reliable D call. Trimming removed 3 bases from V and 1 base from J, with 10 bases in between. Looked up from germline, CDR1 is LNHDA and CDR2 is SQIVND (reference sequence). The CDR3 has 15 residues. The DNA read from the CDR3 is TGTGCCAGTAGTATGCGACTCTCCAGCAATCAGCCC. This encodes CASSMRLSSNQP. The CDR3 reads in full as CASSMRLSSNQPQHF.

This clone was observed many times. The CDR3 end lies 3 residues beyond the end of the read and is filled in from the germline J gene. The chain employs TRBV19 and TRBJ2-5; maybe TRBD2 (5 bases). The V gene's germline CDR1 is LNHDA and CDR2 SQIVND (reference sequence). The CDR3 spans 15 residues. V was shortened by 2 bases and J by 2 bases, with 12 bases between the two germline ends. The CDR3 is CASSILWSGQETQYF. CDR3 DNA, as far as it was read: TGTGCCAGTAGTATACTGTGGAGCGGACAAGAGACC.

Turning to this clone: With the read ending 3 residues before the CDR3 end, the germline J gene is used to fill in that end. The chain is built from TRBV7-8 and TRBJ1-2, with D maybe TRBD1 (5 bases). Germline-derived CDR1 and CDR2 are SGHVS and FQNEAQ. The CDR3 length is 16 residues. Trimming pared 3 bases from V and 5 bases from J, leaving 19 bases between. This CDR3 reads CASSLDDTPGRYGYTF. The CDR3 DNA, read in part, is TGTGCCAGCAGCTTGGATGACACCCCAGGGAGGTATGGC.

This clone was seen only a few times. The CDR3 end lies 3 residues beyond the end of the read and is filled in from the germline J gene. The J gene is TRBJ2-5, the V gene TRBV5-4; 7 positions match TRBD1. The V segment lost 4 bases and the J segment 1 base; nucleotides outside the gene matches: 4. The CDR3 contains 14 residues. The germline gives CDR1 SGHNT, CDR2 YYREEE (reference sequence). The part of the CDR3 DNA that was read is TGTGCCAGCAGCCAAGGGACAGTCCAAGAGACC. This codes for CASSQGTVQET. The whole CDR3 sequence is CASSQGTVQETQYF. Looking up the rest from reference TRBV5-4 and TRBJ2-5 gives the full variable domain: ETGVTQSPTHLIKTRGQQVTLRCSSQSGHNTVSWYQQALGQGPQFIFQYYREEENGRGNFPPRFSGLQFPNYSSELNVNALELDDSALYLCASSQGTVQETQYFGPGTRLLVL.

As to this clone: The junction differs from germline at one of its ends, possibly a read error. The read stops 3 residues short of the end of the CDR3; the missing end is completed from the germline J gene. The chain joins TRBV7-6 to TRBJ1-2; TRBD1 might be the D (5 bases). This CDR3 is 14 amino acids long. Looked up from germline, CDR1 is SGHVS and CDR2 is FNYEAQ. Partial CDR3 DNA: TGTGCCAGCAGTTTAGCACTGGGGCTCGGTGGC. Its translation is CASSLALGLGG. The CDR3 in its entirety is CASSLALGLGGYTF.

Turning to this clone: From the germline J gene comes the end of the CDR3, since the read stops 3 residues before it. J is TRBJ2-7 and V is TRBV5-1, with D possibly matching TRBD2 (6 bases). The CDR3 is 18 residues long. V lost 2 bases and J lost 0, with 21 bases in between. Germline loops: CDR1 SGHRS, CDR2 YFSETQ. The CDR3 reads CASSFGVSGRDGSYEQYF. The DNA read from the CDR3 is TGCGCCAGCAGCTTTGGGGTGAGCGGGCGGGACGGCTCCTACGAG.

In its sample, this clone was seen a few times. The read ends 3 residues early relative to the CDR3; the germline J gene fills the gap. The genes are TRBV19 and TRBJ2-7; 9 bases line up with TRBD1. The germline CDR1 and CDR2 sequences are LNHDA and SQIVND (reference sequence). The CDR3 totals 15 residues. The V gene end was trimmed by 4 bases and the J gene end by 5 bases; junction bases not matched to a gene: 9. CDR3 DNA (partial): TGTGCCAGTAGTACCCCCCGGGGACAGGGCCACGAG. Protein product: CASSTPRGQGHE. The whole CDR3 is CASSTPRGQGHEQYF. Complete variable domain (other parts from reference TRBV19 and TRBJ2-7): DGGITQSPKYLFRKEGQNVTLSCEQNLNHDAMYWYRQDPGQGLRLIYYSQIVNDFQKGDIAEGYSVSREKKESFPLTVTSAQKNPTAFYLCASSTPRGQGHEQYFGPGTRLTVT.

The sample holds a few counts of this clone. The read halts 3 residues ahead of the CDR3 end, with the missing end drawn from the germline J gene. This rearrangement joins TRBV7-6 to TRBJ2-3, with TRBD2 matching 14 bases. The trim removed 1 base at V and 3 bases at J, leaving 6 bases unmatched. Germline values: CDR1 SGHVS, CDR2 FNYEAQ. The CDR3 has 18 residues. The part of the CDR3 DNA that was read is TGTGCCAGCAGCTTAGTGGGACTAGCGGGGGAATTAACAGATACG. Translation gives CASSLVGLAGELTDT. The full CDR3 protein reads CASSLVGLAGELTDTQYF.

This clone was detected a few times. Read data end 3 residues before the CDR3 end; the end is taken from the germline J gene. The V gene is TRBV20-1, the J gene TRBJ2-1; TRBD2 agrees at 12 bases. Germline loops: CDR1 DFQATT, CDR2 SNEGSKA (reference sequence). The CDR3 totals 14 residues. Unmatched junction bases numbered 5, after V lost 4 bases and J lost 7 bases. Here the CDR3 reads CSATTSGGPNEQFF. The part of the CDR3 DNA that was read is TGCAGTGCTACGACTAGCGGGGGCCCTAATGAG.

In regard to this clone: The read halts 3 residues ahead of the CDR3 end, with the missing end drawn from the germline J gene. The V gene is TRBV11-1, the J gene TRBJ2-1; D may be TRBD1 (5 bases). The V gene's germline CDR1 is SGHAT and CDR2 FQDESV (reference sequence). V lost 3 bases, J lost 5 bases, and 8 bases lay in between. The length of the CDR3 is 13 residues. Partial CDR3 DNA: TGTGCCAGCAGCTTTGGGGCCCACAATGAG. It codes for CASSFGAHNE. The whole CDR3 protein is CASSFGAHNEQFF.

This clone was counted only a few times. With the read ending 3 residues before the CDR3 end, the germline J gene is used to fill in that end. The rearrangement links TRBV18 to TRBJ2-1; 12 bases fit TRBD2. The J segment lost 7 bases and the V segment lost 2 bases, leaving 0 bases of the junction unmatched. The CDR3 extends over 14 amino acids. The germline V gene encodes CDR1 KGHSH and CDR2 LQKENI. The sequenced part of the CDR3 DNA is TGTGCCAGCTCACCAGGGACTAGCGGGAATGAG. It encodes CASSPGTSGNE. The complete CDR3 sequence is CASSPGTSGNEQFF.

The table lists this clone with a few counts. The CDR3 DNA, read in part, is TGTGCCAGCAGCGGGACTAGCGGGGGGGCTGATACG. Amino acids: CASSGTSGGADT. The entire CDR3 reads CASSGTSGGADTQYF. This chain uses TRBV7-3 with TRBJ2-3, with 16 bases identical to TRBD2. The read is 3 residues too short to cover the CDR3 end, so that end is filled in from the germline J gene. CDR1 and CDR2 (germline): SGHTA, FQGTGA. V was clipped by 5 bases and J by 6 bases; unmatched bases: 2. The CDR3 covers 15 residues.